These T cell receptor beta chains were read from a single sample in a study of OX40 agonist ivuxolimab in advanced cancers. Profiling relied on immunoSEQ multiplex PCR, and the TCRdb table lists in-frame clones only, not all of them. The sample yields 55,000 to 65,000 clones, 80% to 95% seen once. The sample consisted of CD4+ or CD8+ T cells sorted from blood, taken in a trial of the OX40 agonist ivuxolimab. The receptors were sampled from an adult with an advanced solid tumor such as melanoma, head and neck, liver or kidney cancer. Both conserved end residues are part of each CDR3. D genes are given only for firm matches. Expanded clones are given a class, and other clones once, few, many or no size at all.

clone size: -; V gene: TRBV5-1; D gene: -; J gene: TRBJ1-5; CDR3 DNA: TGCGCCAGCAGCTTGGTCCCGGGACAGCCCCAGCATTTT; CDR3 protein: CASSLVPGQPQHF
clone size: -; V gene: TRBV6-5; D gene: -; J gene: TRBJ2-7; CDR3 DNA: TGTGCCAGCAGCCAGGAGGGTTACGAGCAGTACTTC; CDR3 protein: CASSQEGYEQYF
clone size: once; V gene: TRBV10-1; D gene: -; J gene: TRBJ2-3; CDR3 DNA: TGCGCCAGCAGTGATGCAGGATCTAGCACAGATACGCAGTATTTT; CDR3 protein: CASSDAGSSTDTQYF
clone size: -; V gene: TRBV5-8; D gene: -; J gene: TRBJ2-5; CDR3 DNA: TGTGCCAGCAGAACGGGACCCCAAGAGACCCAGTACTTC; CDR3 protein: CASRTGPQETQYF
clone size: few; V gene: TRBV18; D gene: -; J gene: TRBJ1-2; CDR3 DNA: TGTGCCAGCTCATCTACGCAGGAGGGCTATGGCTACACCTTC; CDR3 protein: CASSSTQEGYGYTF
clone size: -; V gene: TRBV7-6; D gene: -; J gene: TRBJ2-2; CDR3 DNA: TGTGCCAGCAGCCGGGACTCCCACACCGGGGAGCTGTTTTTT; CDR3 protein: CASSRDSHTGELFF
clone size: -; V gene: TRBV27; D gene: -; J gene: TRBJ2-2; CDR3 DNA: TGTGCCAGCAGTTTTCCTTTCACCGGGGAGCTGTTTTTT; CDR3 protein: CASSFPFTGELFF
clone size: once; V gene: TRBV7-9; D gene: -; J gene: TRBJ2-3; CDR3 DNA: TGTGCCAGCAGCTTAGGGGTGTCTCCAGATACGCAGTATTTT; CDR3 protein: CASSLGVSPDTQYF
clone size: -; V gene: TRBV25-1; D gene: -; J gene: TRBJ2-5; CDR3 DNA: TGTGCCAGCAGTCTCCGCGAGACCCAGTACTTC; CDR3 protein: CASSLRETQYF
clone size: -; V gene: TRBV19; D gene: -; J gene: TRBJ2-3; CDR3 DNA: TGTGCCAGTAGTATTGAAGGGGTGGGACGTCCAGATACGCAGTATTTT; CDR3 protein: CASSIEGVGRPDTQYF
clone size: -; V gene: TRBV28; D gene: -; J gene: TRBJ1-5; CDR3 DNA: TGTGCCAGCAGTTTATCGCGCAGGTTGCATCAGCCCCAGCATTTT; CDR3 protein: CASSLSRRLHQPQHF
clone size: -; V gene: TRBV25-1; D gene: TRBD2; J gene: TRBJ2-7; CDR3 DNA: TGTGCCACCAGGGTAGCGGGAGGGTTCGAGCAGTACTTC; CDR3 protein: CATRVAGGFEQYF
clone size: -; V gene: TRBV6-6; D gene: -; J gene: TRBJ2-1; CDR3 DNA: TGTGCCAGCAGCATAACGGGGTCCTACAATGAGCAGTTCTTC; CDR3 protein: CASSITGSYNEQFF
clone size: -; V gene: TRBV6-6; D gene: -; J gene: TRBJ1-1; CDR3 DNA: TGTGCCAGCAGTGACGATATCTATGAAGCTTTCTTT; CDR3 protein: CASSDDIYEAFF
clone size: -; V gene: TRBV6-4; D gene: -; J gene: TRBJ2-5; CDR3 DNA: TGTGCCAGCCCTCCTATCGGGGAACCCCAAGAGACCCAGTACTTC; CDR3 protein: CASPPIGEPQETQYF
clone size: -; V gene: TRBV9; D gene: -; J gene: TRBJ1-1; CDR3 DNA: TGTGCCAGCAGCGCGATCGGGAAGGCTGGGTTGGGCACTGAAGCTTTCTTT; CDR3 protein: CASSAIGKAGLGTEAFF
clone size: -; V gene: TRBV5-4; D gene: -; J gene: TRBJ1-2; CDR3 DNA: TGTGCCAGCAGCTTACCACGACAGGACTATGGCTACACCTTC; CDR3 protein: CASSLPRQDYGYTF
clone size: -; V gene: TRBV12-5; D gene: -; J gene: TRBJ2-3; CDR3 DNA: TGTGCTAGTGGTTTGGTATTAGCCTCAGATACGCAGTATTTT; CDR3 protein: CASGLVLASDTQYF
clone size: -; V gene: TRBV18; D gene: -; J gene: TRBJ2-3; CDR3 DNA: TGTGCCAGCTCACCCCGGCAGCACACAGATACGCAGTATTTT; CDR3 protein: CASSPRQHTDTQYF
clone size: -; V gene: TRBV12-5; D gene: -; J gene: TRBJ2-4; CDR3 DNA: TGTGCTAGTGGTTTGGGACAGGCGCTGAACATTCAGTACTTC; CDR3 protein: CASGLGQALNIQYF
clone size: -; V gene: TRBV5-1; D gene: TRBD2; J gene: TRBJ2-1; CDR3 DNA: TGCGCCAGCAGCTTGGTCACGGGACTAGCGGGAGCAATAGACAATGAGCAGTTCTTC; CDR3 protein: CASSLVTGLAGAIDNEQFF
clone size: -; V gene: TRBV5-8; D gene: TRBD2; J gene: TRBJ2-7; CDR3 DNA: TGTGCCAGCAGCTTGGGGGGACTAGCGGGACTCTCCTACGAGCAGTACTTC; CDR3 protein: CASSLGGLAGLSYEQYF
clone size: -; V gene: TRBV6-1; D gene: TRBD2; J gene: TRBJ2-7; CDR3 DNA: TGTGCCAGCAGTGAAGCGCTTCAGTTACTAGCGCGAGCGGTCCGTGAATACGAGCAGTACTTC; CDR3 protein: CASSEALQLLARAVREYEQYF
clone size: once; V gene: TRBV15; D gene: -; J gene: TRBJ1-5; CDR3 DNA: TGTGCCACCAGCAGAGCAGGCATGAGCAATCAGCCCCAGCATTTT; CDR3 protein: CATSRAGMSNQPQHF
clone size: -; V gene: TRBV5-4; D gene: -; J gene: TRBJ1-2; CDR3 DNA: TGTGCCAGCAGCTTGGGACTTAATAACTATGGCTACACCTTC; CDR3 protein: CASSLGLNNYGYTF
clone size: few; V gene: TRBV7-6; D gene: -; J gene: TRBJ1-1; CDR3 DNA: TGTGCCAGCAGCTTAATCAGGAATGAAGCTTTCTTT; CDR3 protein: CASSLIRNEAFF
clone size: -; V gene: TRBV6-1; D gene: -; J gene: TRBJ1-1; CDR3 DNA: TGTGCCAGCAGTGTCGACAGGAACACTGAAGCTTTCTTT; CDR3 protein: CASSVDRNTEAFF
clone size: once; V gene: TRBV19; D gene: TRBD1; J gene: TRBJ2-7; CDR3 DNA: TGTGCCAGCACCCCCCGGACAGGGGTGTACGAGCAGTACTTC; CDR3 protein: CASTPRTGVYEQYF
clone size: -; V gene: TRBV6-5; D gene: -; J gene: TRBJ1-1; CDR3 DNA: TGTGCCAGCAGGAAAGACAGGAACGTAAAGACTGAAGCTTTCTTT; CDR3 protein: CASRKDRNVKTEAFF
clone size: -; V gene: TRBV5-1; D gene: TRBD1; J gene: TRBJ1-1; CDR3 DNA: TGCGCCAGCAGCTCCACAGGGGGCAATGAAGCTTTCTTT; CDR3 protein: CASSSTGGNEAFF
clone size: -; V gene: TRBV19; D gene: TRBD1; J gene: TRBJ2-1; CDR3 DNA: TGTGCCAGTAGTATAGGTCCCCTCAGGGGGTCATCCCGTACCTCCTACAATGAGCAGTTCTTC; CDR3 protein: CASSIGPLRGSSRTSYNEQFF
clone size: -; V gene: TRBV5-4; D gene: TRBD1; J gene: TRBJ1-2; CDR3 DNA: TGTGCCAGCAGCTCCGACAGGGGGATCGGTGGCTACACCTTC; CDR3 protein: CASSSDRGIGGYTF
clone size: -; V gene: TRBV7-9; D gene: TRBD1; J gene: TRBJ2-5; CDR3 DNA: TGTGCCAGCAGCCATAAGGGACAGTACCAAGAGACCCAGTACTTC; CDR3 protein: CASSHKGQYQETQYF
clone size: -; V gene: TRBV7-6; D gene: -; J gene: TRBJ2-7; CDR3 DNA: TGTGCCAGCAGCTTAGGACTAGGCCGGGCTCGCGAGCAGTACTTC; CDR3 protein: CASSLGLGRAREQYF
clone size: -; V gene: TRBV6-5; D gene: TRBD2; J gene: TRBJ2-7; CDR3 DNA: TGTGCCAGCAGATCACTCAAAGCGGGAGTGCGCGAGCAGTACTTC; CDR3 protein: CASRSLKAGVREQYF
clone size: -; V gene: TRBV19; D gene: -; J gene: TRBJ2-6; CDR3 DNA: TGTGCCAGTGCCAAGGGTCCTGGGGCCAACGTCCTGACTTTC; CDR3 protein: CASAKGPGANVLTF
clone size: -; V gene: TRBV7-2; D gene: TRBD2; J gene: TRBJ2-7; CDR3 DNA: TGTGCCAGCAATAAAGGTGGGCTAGCGGGAGACTACGAGCAGTACTTC; CDR3 protein: CASNKGGLAGDYEQYF
clone size: -; V gene: TRBV6-1; D gene: -; J gene: TRBJ1-5; CDR3 DNA: TGTGCCAGCAGTGATCTAGTAGTGGGGCAGGGTCGCAATCAGCCCCAGCATTTT; CDR3 protein: CASSDLVVGQGRNQPQHF
clone size: -; V gene: TRBV19; D gene: -; J gene: TRBJ1-1; CDR3 DNA: TGTGCCAGTAGACCGGGACGGGAGAACACTGAAGCTTTCTTT; CDR3 protein: CASRPGRENTEAFF
clone size: -; V gene: TRBV27; D gene: -; J gene: TRBJ2-7; CDR3 DNA: TGTGCCAGCGGAACCATAGCTTACTCCTACGAGCAGTACTTC; CDR3 protein: CASGTIAYSYEQYF
clone size: -; V gene: TRBV11-3; D gene: -; J gene: TRBJ1-1; CDR3 DNA: TGTGCCAGCAGCTTGAGACTAGCCATGAACACTGAAGCTTTCTTT; CDR3 protein: CASSLRLAMNTEAFF
clone size: -; V gene: TRBV30; D gene: -; J gene: TRBJ2-7; CDR3 DNA: TGTGCCATTGCGAATGGCCCCTACGAGCAGTACTTC; CDR3 protein: CAIANGPYEQYF
clone size: once; V gene: TRBV5-1; D gene: -; J gene: TRBJ2-3; CDR3 DNA: TGCGCCAGCAGCTTGACAGGCCCAGATACGCAGTATTTT; CDR3 protein: CASSLTGPDTQYF
clone size: -; V gene: TRBV11-2; D gene: TRBD2; J gene: TRBJ2-5; CDR3 DNA: TGTGCCAGCAGCTTAGTAGCTAGCGGAGCCCTCTTGGGCAGTCAGACCCAGTACTTC; CDR3 protein: CASSLVASGALLGSQTQYF
clone size: -; V gene: TRBV19; D gene: -; J gene: TRBJ1-5; CDR3 DNA: TGTGCCAGTAGTATAGAGGACCGCGGTCCGCCCCAGCATTTT; CDR3 protein: CASSIEDRGPPQHF
clone size: -; V gene: TRBV7-9; D gene: -; J gene: TRBJ2-5; CDR3 DNA: TGTGCCAGCAGCTTAACGGACTTTCAAGAGACCCAGTACTTC; CDR3 protein: CASSLTDFQETQYF
clone size: -; V gene: TRBV6-1; D gene: -; J gene: TRBJ1-1; CDR3 DNA: TGTGCCAGCAGGAAGGTGGGGGGGGTTCGAACTGAAGCTTTCTTT; CDR3 protein: CASRKVGGVRTEAFF
clone size: -; V gene: TRBV19; D gene: -; J gene: TRBJ1-5; CDR3 DNA: TGTGCCAGTAGTATAGGCGCTTATAGCAATCAGCCCCAGCATTTT; CDR3 protein: CASSIGAYSNQPQHF
clone size: -; V gene: TRBV6-6; D gene: TRBD2; J gene: TRBJ2-3; CDR3 DNA: TGTGCCAGCAGTTACGAGCGGGGAAGCACAGATACGCAGTATTTT; CDR3 protein: CASSYERGSTDTQYF